The 7 T cell receptor beta chains reported below all come from one sample, sequenced in a study of blood T cell repertoires in COVID-19. Profiled with immunoSEQ multiplex PCR; TCRdb holds only in-frame clones, not every one. Among some 98,000 clones listed, around 82% were seen once. The sequencing input was peripheral blood. All receptors derive from a man between 65 and 80 years old with active or convalescent COVID-19.

This sequence joins TRBV5-6 and TRBJ2-3; 11 bases map to TRBD2. CDR1 is SGHDT and CDR2 is YYEEEE in the germline V gene. V lost 2 bases, J lost 8 bases, and 4 bases stayed unmatched. This CDR3 spans 14 amino acids. The CDR3 DNA reads as TGTGCCAGCAGCTTTGGGACTAGCGGCTTTACGCAGTATTTT. Translating it yields CASSFGTSGFTQYF.

The V gene is TRBV11-3, the J gene TRBJ2-5; 8 bases line up with TRBD2. V trimming: 1 base; J trimming: 5 bases; junction bases outside the gene matches: 9. Germline CDR1 and CDR2: SGHNT and YENEEA. CDR3 length: 16 residues. The CDR3 region is CASSLGGSGVGETQYF. The CDR3 nucleotides read TGTGCCAGCAGCTTAGGGGGTAGCGGGGTAGGCGAGACCCAGTACTTC.

The V call is TRBV10-3, the J call TRBJ1-5; D is perhaps TRBD1 (6 bases). This CDR3 is built from 14 residues. From germline, CDR1 is ENHRY and CDR2 SYGVKD. The V end was cut by 11 bases, the J end by 0 bases, with 14 bases between. CDR3 in DNA: TGTGCCGTTTCACAGGGATATAGCAATCAGCCCCAGCATTTT. Its protein is CAVSQGYSNQPQHF.

The genes are TRBV6-5 and TRBJ2-5, with 8 nucleotides matching TRBD2. After removal of 3 bases from V and 2 bases from J, the junction contained 8 bases not matched to a gene. The CDR3 loop spans 16 amino acids. CDR1 is MNHEY and CDR2 is SVGAGI in the germline V gene. CDR3 protein: CASSYGWGGGQETQYF. The CDR3 region has the DNA TGTGCCAGCAGTTATGGGTGGGGCGGGGGGCAAGAGACCCAGTACTTC.

The genes are TRBV5-1 and TRBJ2-5; 8 nucleotides align to TRBD2. CDR3 length: 14 residues. With V trimmed by 5 bases and J by 3 bases, 6 bases remained unmatched. Germline V gene data show CDR1 as SGHRS and CDR2 as YFSETQ. CDR3 nucleotides: TGCGCCAGCAGAAGCGGGGGAACCGAAGAGACCCAGTACTTC. It yields the protein CASRSGGTEETQYF.

The chain carries TRBV25-1 and TRBJ2-2; tentative D call: TRBD2 (5 bases). The CDR3 totals 16 residues. The germline CDR1 and CDR2 sequences are MGHDK and SYGVNS. Trimming took 2 bases from V and 0 from J, leaving 10 bases between them. CDR3 coding DNA: TGTGCCAGCAGTGAAGGGAGACGGGCGAACACCGGGGAGCTGTTTTTT. Amino acid sequence: CASSEGRRANTGELFF.

The V call is TRBV6-2 or TRBV6-3, the J call TRBJ1-5; 9 bases are a match to TRBD1. The V gene end was trimmed by 6 bases and the J gene end by 7 bases; junction bases not matched to a gene: 4. CDR3 length: 13 amino acids. CDR1 is MNHEY and CDR2 is SVGEGT in the germline V gene. CDR3 bases: TGTGCCAGCAGCCCCACAGGGGGCCAGCCCCAGCATTTT. Translating it yields CASSPTGGQPQHF.